The rows below give T cell receptor beta chains drawn from one sample of a study of CD8 T cells in Susac syndrome. In TCRdb, the immunoSEQ multiplex PCR reads were re-called with MiXCR into one record per CDR3 protein. Of about 80,000 distinct CDR3 sequences in the sample, around 94% were seen once. Specimen: CD8+ T cells from PBMCs. Every receptor here comes from a human donor with Susac syndrome. Both conserved end residues are part of each CDR3. A D gene is named only where the DNA matches it firmly.

>TRBV5-6|-|TRBJ2-1
CASSAGRSYNEQFF
TGTGCCAGCAGCGCGGGGAGATCCTACAATGAGCAGTTCTTC
>TRBV7-2|-|TRBJ2-6
CASSMSATGANVLTF
TGTGCCAGCAGCATGTCGGCTACTGGGGCCAACGTCCTGACTTTC
>TRBV10-2|TRBD1|TRBJ1-2
CATRTGDLLNYGYTF
TGCGCCACCCGGACAGGCGACCTCCTGAACTATGGCTACACCTTC
>TRBV7-8|TRBD2|TRBJ2-7
CASRPSGLAGDLEQYF
TGTGCCAGCAGACCCTCTGGACTAGCGGGGGATTTAGAGCAGTACTTC
>TRBV29-1|-|TRBJ2-2
CSVEVIELKNTGELFF
TGCAGCGTTGAAGTAATAGAACTTAAGAACACCGGGGAGCTGTTTTTT
>TRBV20-1|-|TRBJ1-1
CSAPVNTEAFF
TGCAGTGCTCCAGTGAACACTGAAGCTTTCTTT
>TRBV6-5|-|TRBJ2-5
CASSYDPKQETQYF
TGTGCCAGCAGTTATGACCCAAAACAAGAGACCCAGTACTTC
>TRBV28|TRBD1|TRBJ2-4
CASSDPTGGALIQYF
TGTGCCAGCAGTGATCCGACAGGGGGAGCCTTAATTCAGTACTTC
>TRBV7-2|-|TRBJ1-5
CASSHTRASQPQHF
TGTGCCAGCAGCCACACCAGGGCGAGTCAGCCCCAGCATTTT
>TRBV12-3/TRBV12-4|-|TRBJ1-5
CASSYPNQPQHF
TGTGCCAGCAGTTACCCCAATCAGCCCCAGCATTTT
>TRBV29-1|-|TRBJ1-4
CSVDGGTNEKLFF
TGCAGCGTTGACGGAGGTACTAATGAAAAACTGTTTTTT
>TRBV7-9|TRBD1|TRBJ2-2
CASSGTGATGELFF
TGTGCCAGCAGCGGGACAGGGGCCACCGGGGAGCTGTTTTTT
>TRBV28|-|TRBJ2-2
CASRRDGNTGELFF
TGTGCCAGCAGACGGGACGGCAACACCGGGGAGCTGTTTTTT
>TRBV20-1|TRBD1|TRBJ2-3
CSARDWTGDWGTLDTQYF
TGCAGTGCTAGAGACTGGACAGGGGATTGGGGCACACTTGATACGCAGTATTTT
>TRBV5-5|-|TRBJ1-1
CASSSSWASTEAFF
TGTGCCAGCAGCTCCTCCTGGGCGAGCACTGAAGCTTTCTTT
>TRBV5-1|TRBD2|TRBJ2-5
CASSPPGLAGERGETQYF
TGCGCCAGCAGCCCTCCGGGACTAGCGGGAGAAAGAGGGGAGACCCAGTACTTC
>TRBV27|-|TRBJ1-3
CASRSSLGGNTIYF
TGTGCCAGCAGGTCGAGCTTGGGAGGAAACACCATATATTTT
>TRBV29-1|-|TRBJ2-2
CSVHGGTGELFF
TGCAGCGTGCACGGGGGCACCGGGGAGCTGTTTTTT